This T cell receptor (beta chain) was captured in a study of T cells in Graves' hyperthyroidism and ophthalmopathy. This clonotype has ten or more counts. V dropped 3 bases and J dropped 4 bases, with 9 bases sitting between them. Per the germline V gene, CDR1 is MGHRA and CDR2 is YSYEKL. CDR3 length equals 13 residues. What was amplified from RNA transcripts were TCR beta CDR3 regions. The TCR CDR3 first-round RT-PCR relied on the HTBI primer set. MiXCR, applied by TCRdb to the multiplex PCR reads, yields one record per CDR3 protein. The data hold around 370,000 distinct CDR3 sequences, with approximately 17% observed a single time.

Sequences were obtained from blood. The receptor was isolated from a man aged 18 to 30 with Graves' ophthalmopathy. V usage is TRBV4-1 and J usage is TRBJ1-2, with D tentatively TRBD1 (5 bases). The CDR3 DNA reads TGCGCCAGCAGCCATTCCGGGACCTATGGCTACACCTTC. Translated, it gives CASSHSGTYGYTF.